A few counts support the clone carrying this T cell receptor (beta chain). Antigen unknown. The data derive from a study of T-cell reconstitution after alpha-beta-depleted transplantation in children. Study-level findings and limits: Reported findings indicate that, about two months after transplant, alpha-beta T cells came from several hundred expanded clones, which were derived from non-depleted graft cells. Diversity of TCRbeta at day 60 was high in some patients, arising from surviving recipient T cells and thymic progenitors. T-cell numbers and diversity, one year after transplant, stemmed largely from T cells that were newly produced.

Germline CDR1 and CDR2: MGHRA and YSYEKL. V gave up 5 bases and J gave up 0 bases, with 13 bases separating them. The CDR3 consists of 15 residues. Unique molecular identifiers were used to barcode this TCRbeta library. TCRdb used MiXCR to reprocess the PCR reads, holding one entry per CDR3 protein. The table shows approximately 500,000 distinct CDR3 sequences, with about a quarter occurring only once. The receptor's source is a boy in the first two years of life with Wiskott-Aldrich syndrome, due to receive a stem cell transplant. This specimen was PBMCs, taken before TCRalphabeta/CD19-depleted stem cell transplant. The chain employs TRBV4-1 and TRBJ2-5; D might be TRBD2 (5 bases). CDR3 in amino acids: CASSSTEGYQETQYF. DNA of the CDR3: TGCGCCAGCAGCTCCACCGAGGGATACCAAGAGACCCAGTACTTC.